Described below is a single T cell receptor beta chain sequence and its context. Some clones are missing from TCRdb's copy, which holds only in-frame ones; the method was immunoSEQ multiplex PCR. Of 300,000 to 400,000 clones listed, roughly 86% are singletons. This CDR3 has 12 residues. Trimming left V 8 bases short and J 2 bases short, with 10 bases between. Germline CDR1 and CDR2: SEHNR and FQNEAQ (reference sequence). These data originate in a study of blood T cell repertoires in COVID-19. Study as a whole: COVID-19 samples from acute and convalescent phases originated in the United States, Italy and Spain. PBMCs, B-cell-depleted T cells, or T cells provided the cDNA or gDNA that made up the material.

This chain links TRBV7-9 with TRBJ2-7; D unresolved. The sample consisted of peripheral blood. This TCR was sampled from a woman between 70 and 85 years old with COVID-19, enrolled during active disease. The CDR3 spells CASEEVTYEQYF. CDR3 DNA sequence: TGTGCCAGCGAAGAGGTAACCTACGAGCAGTACTTC.